The present TCR beta chain was sequenced within a study of blood T cell repertoires in COVID-19. The wider study: Acute and convalescent COVID-19 specimens originated in the United States, Italy and Spain. Nucleic acid was either cDNA or gDNA, and it came from T cells, B-cell-depleted T cells, or PBMCs.

Seattle's enrolled individuals joined amid active infection and were then monitored longitudinally. In the original processing: Counts of nucleated cells, estimated from reference gene primer amplification, were obtained. TCRdb keeps only in-frame clones here, not all; method: immunoSEQ multiplex PCR. V and J calls and clone size are given by that table; D and trimming were obtained from the DNA. Among about 360,000 clones listed, around 88% were seen once. Per germline, CDR1 GTSNPN and CDR2 SVGIG (reference sequence). CDR3 length: 12 residues. V gave up 7 bases and J gave up 7 bases; unmatched junction bases: 7.

The TCR was taken from a woman in her fifties or sixties with COVID-19, enrolled during active disease. This rearrangement joins TRBV30 to TRBJ1-2; 9 bases agree with TRBD1. Sequencing used peripheral blood. CDR3: CASRQGVTGYTF. CDR3 DNA sequence: TGTGCCTCGAGACAGGGGGTGACTGGCTACACCTTC.